This T cell receptor (beta chain) was sequenced in a study of T cell responses to AZD1222 COVID-19 vaccine. To note about this clone: Its antigen remains unidentified.

Broader study findings: Donors, mostly white British, included more females; clonal diversity was possibly underestimated.

Libraries were prepared by immunoSEQ multiplex PCR; TCRdb keeps only in-frame clonotypes and omits some of them. In the table there are tens of thousands of clones, 92% of which are singletons. The sample consisted of peripheral blood, taken 28 days after the second AZD1222 dose. This clonotype was obtained from an adult who received the AZD1222 COVID-19 vaccine.

The CDR3 loop is CASSIMGQGAGGYTF. The CDR3 nucleotides read TGTGCCAGCAGCATTATGGGACAGGGGGCCGGAGGCTACACCTTC. The chain uses TRBV11-2 and TRBJ1-2; TRBD1 aligns across 12 bases. CDR3 length: 15 amino acids. The germline V gene encodes CDR1 SGHAT and CDR2 FQNNGV. J gave up 8 bases and V 5 bases, and 9 bases lay outside the gene matches.